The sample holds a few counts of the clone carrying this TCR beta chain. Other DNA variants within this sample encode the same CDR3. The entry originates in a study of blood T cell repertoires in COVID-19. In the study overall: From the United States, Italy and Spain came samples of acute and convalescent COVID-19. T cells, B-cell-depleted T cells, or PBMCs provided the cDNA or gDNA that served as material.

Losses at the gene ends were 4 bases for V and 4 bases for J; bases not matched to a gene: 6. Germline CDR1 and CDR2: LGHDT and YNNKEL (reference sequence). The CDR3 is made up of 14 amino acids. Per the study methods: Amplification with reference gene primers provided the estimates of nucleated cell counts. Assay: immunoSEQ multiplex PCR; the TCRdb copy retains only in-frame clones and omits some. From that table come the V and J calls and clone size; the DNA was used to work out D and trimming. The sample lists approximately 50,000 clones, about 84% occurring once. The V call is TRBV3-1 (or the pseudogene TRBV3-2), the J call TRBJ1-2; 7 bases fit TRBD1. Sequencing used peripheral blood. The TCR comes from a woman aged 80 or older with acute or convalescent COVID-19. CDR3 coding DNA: TGTGCCAGCAGCCCCCGACAGGGTAGCTATGGCTACACCTTC. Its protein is CASSPRQGSYGYTF.